The clone carrying this TCR beta chain was detected only a few times. Antigen unknown. PCR employed 60 Vbeta and 13 Jbeta primers. The protocol was immunoSEQ multiplex PCR, while the TCRdb copy is restricted to in-frame clones and leaves out a portion. The repertoire has roughly 200,000 clones, 77% of them found once; the top ten carry 2.7%. This sample is part of a study of cytomegalovirus exposure and HLA in healthy donors. The study's findings and limits: Links to common viral pathogens appeared, in a later analysis, for several of the most significant clusters. A few of the chains that were CMV-associated were confirmed in vitro to be specific for CMV antigens.

Healthy bone marrow donors made up the cohort. V was clipped by 1 base and J by 8 bases; unmatched bases: 6. Germline CDR1 reads GTSNPN; CDR2 reads SVGIG (reference sequence). The CDR3 runs to 16 residues. The sequence was collected from an older woman in good health and CMV-seropositive. Material for sequencing was PBMCs. The chain is built from TRBV30 and TRBJ2-1; 15 bases line up with TRBD2. CDR3 amino acids: CAWSAGTSGRRDEQFF. CDR3 in DNA: TGTGCCTGGAGTGCCGGGACTAGCGGGAGGCGTGATGAGCAGTTCTTC. Together with reference TRBV30 and TRBJ2-1, the CDR3 gives the full variable domain: SQTIHQWPATLVQPVGSPLSLECTVEGTSNPNLYWYRQAAGRGLQLLFYSVGIGQISSEVPQNLSASRPQDRQFILSSKKLLLSDSGFYLCAWSAGTSGRRDEQFFGPGTRLTVL.